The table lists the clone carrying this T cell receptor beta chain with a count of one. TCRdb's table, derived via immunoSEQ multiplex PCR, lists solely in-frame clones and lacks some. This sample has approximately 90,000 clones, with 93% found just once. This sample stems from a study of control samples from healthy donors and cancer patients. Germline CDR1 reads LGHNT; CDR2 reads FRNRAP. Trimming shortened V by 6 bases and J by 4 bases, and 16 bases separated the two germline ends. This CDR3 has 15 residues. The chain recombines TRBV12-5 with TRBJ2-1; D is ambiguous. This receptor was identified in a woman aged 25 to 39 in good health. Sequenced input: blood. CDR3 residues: CASGTPLAEYNEQFF. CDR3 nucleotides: TGTGCTAGTGGCACGCCACTGGCGGAATACAATGAGCAGTTCTTC.